This T cell receptor (beta chain) was sequenced for a study of neurological immune-mediated disorders. This clonotype was recorded at least ten times. Its specificity is unknown. V gave up 7 bases and J gave up 0 bases; unmatched junction bases: 9. Germline V gives CDR1 DFQATT, CDR2 SNEGSKA (reference sequence). The CDR3 extends over 14 amino acids. Template-switch 5'RACE cDNA synthesis added a 10-nucleotide unique molecular identifier. Each CDR3 protein is one row after TCRdb ran MiXCR on the 5' RACE reads. Found here are 87,000 or so distinct CDR3 sequences, around 3.4% of them singletons; the top ten hold 2.9%. General study findings and limits: The most TCR clonal expansion was seen in HTLV-1-associated myelopathy, whereas the least was seen in multiple sclerosis, below the level in healthy controls. One related-CDR3 cluster, found by phylogenetic grouping, held repertoires of 18 of 34 multiple sclerosis patients and is a possible signature. Sharing of CDR3 amino acid sequences among expanded clones across subjects was absent, suggesting private repertoires in all groups.

Sequenced: PBMCs. The rearrangement joins TRBV20-1 to TRBJ2-7; 7 bases line up with TRBD1. The sequence was obtained from a woman between 45 and 60 years old with multiple sclerosis. CDR3 loop: CSVLDRANSYEQYF. Here the CDR3 DNA reads TGCAGTGTTCTAGACAGGGCCAACTCCTACGAGCAGTACTTC.